The clone carrying this TCR beta chain is medium-sized in the sample. Its antigen is unknown. The method for making cDNA was 5'RACE, and it used 10-nucleotide random UMIs. Over 160 million TCR-beta sequences from 15-18 subjects came out of each sequencing run. TCRdb reprocessed the 5' RACE reads with MiXCR, giving one entry per CDR3 protein. The sample holds approximately 40,000 distinct CDR3 sequences, roughly 21% seen once. The data derive from a study of neurological immune-mediated disorders. The time point is: technical triplicate 3. Unsorted libraries were derived from 2 million PBMCs stored at -80 C. Whole-study findings and limits: Multiple sclerosis was found to have the least TCR clonal expansion, below healthy controls, and HTLV-1-associated myelopathy the most.

This CDR3 has 14 residues. Trimming left V 5 bases short and J 2 bases short, with 11 bases between. Germline assignment: CDR1 MDHEN and CDR2 SYDVKM. The chain recombines TRBV28 with TRBJ2-3; TRBD1 might be the D (5 bases). This receptor was taken from a man aged 55 to 69 with HTLV-1-associated myelopathy (HAM/TSP). The specimen was PBMCs. CDR3 protein: CASSPDSSTDTQYF. The CDR3 DNA follows: TGTGCCAGCAGTCCCGACAGTTCCACAGATACGCAGTATTTT.